Presented here are 4 T cell receptor beta chains from one specimen sequenced in a study of blood T cell repertoires in COVID-19. Profiling relied on immunoSEQ multiplex PCR, and the TCRdb table lists in-frame clones only, not all of them. The data contain tens of thousands of clones, roughly nine tenths of them singletons. Sequencing was performed on peripheral blood. These receptors were taken from a man in his 60s with acute or convalescent COVID-19.

The CDR3 DNA sequence: TGCGCCAGCAGCAGACTCGGTCAGGGGGAAAAACTGTTTTTT. Translation: CASSRLGQGEKLFF. The chain couples TRBV5-1 to TRBJ1-4, with a tentative D call TRBD1 (6 bases). The CDR3 runs 14 residues. Germline V gene lookup returns CDR1 SGHRS and CDR2 YFSETQ. Trimming stripped 4 bases from V and 8 bases from J, with 15 bases between.

The CDR3 sequence: CAWNSQGTGNTIYF. The CDR3 region has the DNA TGTGCCTGGAATTCACAGGGAACTGGAAACACCATATATTTT. The chain links TRBV30 to TRBJ1-3; tentative D call: TRBD1 (6 bases). Per germline, CDR1 GTSNPN and CDR2 SVGIG (reference sequence). The V end was cut by 4 bases, the J end by 2 bases, with 12 bases between. There are 14 residues in the CDR3.

This chain connects TRBV11-2 to TRBJ2-3; tentative D call: TRBD1 (5 bases). The CDR3 sequence is 15 residues long. Per the germline V gene, CDR1 is SGHAT and CDR2 is FQNNGV. The V gene lost 0 bases and the J gene lost 5 bases, with 12 bases spanning the gap. CDR3 residues: CASSLDEGVGDTQYF. CDR3 DNA: TGTGCCAGCAGCTTAGATGAAGGGGTGGGAGATACGCAGTATTTT.

This clone came up once. The sample contains more than one DNA sequence encoding this CDR3. The chain joins TRBV3-1 (or the pseudogene TRBV3-2) to TRBJ2-7; 9 nucleotides match TRBD2. The CDR3 length is 15 residues. CDR1 and CDR2 (germline): LGHDT, YNNKEL (reference sequence). With V trimmed by 3 bases and J by 1 base, 4 bases remained unmatched. The CDR3 loop reads CASSQGAGGSYEQYF. The CDR3 region has the DNA TGTGCCAGCAGCCAGGGGGCGGGGGGGTCCTACGAGCAGTACTTC.